These 6 T cell receptor beta chains share one sample of origin, sequenced in a study of T cell changes during pregnancy in multiple sclerosis. TCRdb keeps only in-frame clones here, not all; method: immunoSEQ multiplex PCR. This sample carries over 100,000 clones, 80% to 95% of them seen once, and the ten largest clones take 1.5% to 1.7%. The sequencing used peripheral blood, collected in the third trimester of pregnancy. Receptors were obtained from a female donor with multiple sclerosis, enrolled in a pregnancy study.

The chain recombines TRBV18 with TRBJ1-1; the D is unclear. The CDR3 sequence is 15 residues long. V dropped 0 bases and J dropped 1 base, with 9 bases sitting between them. From germline, CDR1 is KGHSH and CDR2 LQKENI. Here the CDR3 reads CASSPPAVTNTEAFF. The CDR3 DNA sequence: TGTGCCAGCTCACCACCGGCCGTCACGAACACTGAAGCTTTCTTT. Full variable domain (rest looked up from reference TRBV18 and TRBJ1-1): NAGVMQNPRHLVRRRGQEARLRCSPMKGHSHVYWYRQLPEEGLKFMVYLQKENIIDESGMPKERFSAEFPKEGPSILRIQQVVRGDSAAYFCASSPPAVTNTEAFFGQGTRLTVV.

The gene calls are TRBV7-9 and TRBJ2-3; 9 nucleotides match TRBD2. After removal of 4 bases from V and 4 bases from J, the junction contained 3 bases not matched to a gene. This CDR3 spans 14 amino acids. Germline loops: CDR1 SEHNR, CDR2 FQNEAQ (reference sequence). The CDR3, as DNA: TGTGCCAGCAGCTCCGCGGGGGGGCCAGATACGCAGTATTTT. Translation gives CASSSAGGPDTQYF.

The chain links TRBV27 to TRBJ1-2; D unclear. V dropped 7 bases and J dropped 5 bases, with 20 bases sitting between them. The CDR3 sequence is 15 residues long. Germline V gene lookup returns CDR1 MNHEY and CDR2 SMNVEV (reference sequence). The CDR3 protein is CASKEEGSLGYGYTF. The CDR3 DNA sequence: TGTGCCAGCAAAGAAGAGGGCAGCTTGGGGTATGGCTACACCTTC.

V usage is TRBV4-1 and J usage is TRBJ2-1, with TRBD2 matching over 12 bases. The CDR3 sequence is 16 residues long. CDR1 MGHRA and CDR2 YSYEKL come from the germline V gene. J gave up 6 bases and V 2 bases, and 5 bases lay outside the gene matches. CDR3 nucleotide sequence: TGCGCCAGCAGCCAACGTCTAGCGGGGGGGTTCAATGAGCAGTTCTTC. It codes for CASSQRLAGGFNEQFF.

The rearrangement links TRBV5-1 to TRBJ2-1; 14 nucleotides line up with TRBD2. Germline V gene sequence: CDR1 SGHRS, CDR2 YFSETQ. The CDR3 length is 17 residues. The ends lost 8 bases at V and 0 bases at J; junction bases unmatched: 7. The CDR3 here is CASRTSGGIFSYNEQFF. CDR3 sequence (DNA): TGCGCCAGTCGGACTAGCGGGGGGATCTTCTCCTACAATGAGCAGTTCTTC.

The chain is built from TRBV6-1 and TRBJ1-3; D unresolved. V was cut by 7 bases and J by 1 base, with 11 bases left in between. The germline CDR1 and CDR2 sequences are MNHNS and SASEGT. The CDR3 has 14 amino acids. Here the CDR3 reads CASNSGRSGNTIYF. The CDR3 nucleotides read TGTGCCAGCAACTCCGGTCGTTCTGGAAACACCATATATTTT.